The T cell receptor (beta chain) described here comes from a study of blood T cell repertoires in COVID-19 (dated by TCRdb to about 2020). About the full investigation: Collaborator samples came from the United States, Italy and Spain and covered acute and convalescent phases of COVID-19. HLA class I and class II types, where available, came from metadata supplied by the sample provider rather than from assay-based typing. The material from the prospective study consisted of cDNA or gDNA derived from T cells, B-cell-depleted T cells, or PBMCs. The repertoires were released in a freely available public database intended as a resource for research on the immune response to SARS-CoV-2. Nearly every sample came with metadata listing a de-identified subject ID, COVID-19 status, age in years and sex. Samples came from the ongoing ImmuneRACE study (first 160 participants) plus 1,254 subjects from 6 global collaborators. Subjects who had been exposed to COVID-19, were actively infected with it, or had recovered from it provided the deeply sampled blood TCRbeta repertoires that made up the dataset. The study at large found these results: How much clinical and demographic metadata was included differed by source and by participant, and the metadata was provided uncurated.

On this clone itself: Which antigen it targets is not known. No quality values exist for individual bases; no much larger clone is one base distant.

TCRbeta CDR3 regions were amplified from genomic DNA by means of the immunoSEQ Assay, a bias-controlled multiplex PCR. Concerning the study's data processing: Within the assay, amplification of reference gene primers was used to estimate how many nucleated cells each sample contained. To quantify the absolute abundance of each unique TCRbeta CDR3 rearrangement, sequence reads were collapsed and filtered. For each sample, productive Simpson clonality was calculated as the square root of Simpson's diversity index over productive rearrangements. Held by TCRdb, this immuneACCESS table contains in-frame sequences only and omits some clones. Under half of the omission traces to an unresolved V gene where checked; the cause of the rest is unknown. D and trimming come from the DNA, and the V and J calls and clone size come from that table. This sample holds 250,000 or so clones; roughly 85% were observed only once. The ten largest make up less than 4% of the sample.

From a lookup of the germline V gene, CDR1 and CDR2 are MNHEY and SVGAGI. V lost 6 bases and J lost 3 bases; the stretch between them is 11 bases long. Measured from the cysteine to the phenylalanine, the CDR3 is 14 residues long. Solely the CDR3 DNA is kept, with 42 bases framed from the first base. Whole blood was collected in K2EDTA tubes by collaborating institutions according to the institutions' own protocols. For TCRbeta analysis, collaborator samples were shipped as frozen whole blood, as isolated PBMCs, or as DNA extracted from either sample type. Sequencing used peripheral blood. The V gene is TRBV6-5 and the J gene is TRBJ2-2; perhaps TRBD2 is the D gene, with 5 bases matching. The sequence derives from a woman under 30 with acute or convalescent COVID-19. At the DNA level, the sequence is TGTGCCAGCAGCCGCCAGAGGGACACCGGGGAGCTGTTTTTT. Its translation is CASSRQRDTGELFF.